The 18 T cell receptor beta chains presented below share a single source sample, sequenced in a study of blood T cells in healthy people across ages (dated by TCRdb to the mid-2010s). To prepare the library, 5' RACE was applied. Sequencing instrument: Illumina HiSeq 2500. A second PCR of roughly 7 to 11 cycles was performed with a sample-barcoded 5' primer and a J-beta primer mix. TCRdb cleaned the public reads at Q25 with fastp, built clones with MiXCR and kept in-frame beta chains. One record per CDR3 amino acid sequence lists the most common genes and DNA. This sample is represented by roughly 1.5 million distinct CDR3 sequences; roughly 43% of them were singletons. In total, the top ten clones hold about 4.1% of the sample. The sample taken for sequencing was blood. The receptors here all came from a woman between 18 and 29 years old in good health.

This clonotype was detected a few times. The chain is built from TRBV20-1 and TRBJ2-1; possibly TRBD2 for D (5 bases). CDR1 is DFQATT, CDR2 SNEGSKA, per germline (reference sequence). The CDR3 has 11 residues. Trimming pared 3 bases from V and 9 bases from J, leaving 9 bases between. The CDR3 DNA reads TGCAGTGCTAGTGTGGAGGCTGAGCAGTTCTTC. Encoded protein: CSASVEAEQFF.

The chain has TRBV4-2 and TRBJ2-7; D ambiguous. The germline CDR1 and CDR2 sequences are LGHNA and YNFKEQ. Trimming took off 0 bases at V and 4 bases at J, with 13 bases between the two ends. The CDR3 runs to 15 residues. CDR3 sequence reads: CASSQDRPGSYEQYF. In DNA form, the CDR3 reads TGTGCCAGCAGCCAAGATCGACCAGGTAGTTACGAGCAGTACTTC.

V gene TRBV5-1 combines with J gene TRBJ2-1; 12 nucleotides line up with TRBD1. The length of the CDR3 is 16 residues. The J segment lost 5 bases and the V segment lost 3 bases, leaving 6 bases of the junction unmatched. CDR1 is SGHRS, CDR2 YFSETQ, per germline. The CDR3 reads CASSWDRGLLNNEQFF. The CDR3 DNA sequence: TGCGCCAGCAGCTGGGACAGGGGGCTTCTGAACAATGAGCAGTTCTTC.

Worth noting for this clonotype: A read error may be the cause here, since a much bigger clone is one base away. The V call is TRBV9, the J call TRBJ1-2; D unresolved. V lost 2 bases to trimming and J lost 3 bases, with 5 bases between them. Germline V gives CDR1 SGDLS, CDR2 YYNGEE. The CDR3 spans 12 residues. In DNA, the CDR3 is TGTGCCAGCAGCGTCAGAGACTATGGCTACACCTTC. It is translated as CASSVRDYGYTF.

This clonotype has just a few counts. The chain couples TRBV5-1 to TRBJ2-3; tentative D call: TRBD2 (6 bases). Trimming removed 6 bases at V and 3 bases at J, with 23 bases between. Germline V lookup: CDR1 SGHRS, CDR2 YFSETQ. The CDR3 runs 17 residues. The CDR3 reads CASTLLAGRGGTDTQYF. The CDR3 coding sequence is TGCGCCAGCACCCTGTTGGCGGGGCGAGGAGGGACAGATACGCAGTATTTT.

This clonotype was found many times. The gene calls are TRBV7-2 and TRBJ1-2; no reliable D call. Germline V gene lookup returns CDR1 SGHTA and CDR2 FQGNSA. Trimming stripped 1 base from V and 4 bases from J, with 13 bases between. This CDR3 comprises 15 residues. The CDR3 DNA reads TGTGCCAGCAGCTTAGATTGCATGGGTTGCTATGGCTACACCTTC. Protein product: CASSLDCMGCYGYTF.

The chain employs TRBV11-2 and TRBJ1-2; possible D gene TRBD1, 5 bases. Germline lookup yields CDR1 SGHAT and CDR2 FQNNGV. V lost 5 bases and J lost 2, with 12 bases in between. The CDR3 extends over 14 amino acids. Here the CDR3 reads CASSTGPINYGYTF. CDR3 nucleotides: TGTGCCAGCAGCACGGGACCGATCAACTATGGCTACACCTTC.

The rearrangement links TRBV15 to TRBJ1-1; D is possibly TRBD1 (5 bases). This CDR3 has 16 amino acids. Per the germline V gene, CDR1 is LNHNV and CDR2 is YYDKDF (reference sequence). Deletions cut 1 base from V and 0 bases from J, with 12 bases between. The CDR3 sequence is CATSRAPRGLNTEAFF. The DNA of the CDR3 is TGTGCCACCAGCAGAGCTCCCCGGGGCTTGAACACTGAAGCTTTCTTT.

In its sample, this clonotype was seen a few times. CDR3 nucleotides: TGCGCCAGCAGCCAGGGACAGGCCAGCGAGCAGTACTTC. Its translation: CASSQGQASEQYF. The genes are TRBV4-3 and TRBJ2-5, with TRBD1 matching 8 bases. The DNA end favors TRBJ2-7, so the J call may be wrong. The V gene's germline CDR1 is LGHNA and CDR2 YSLEER. CDR3 length: 13 residues.

The chain recombines TRBV12-5 with TRBJ2-7; 12 bases are a match to TRBD2. Germline V CDR1 and CDR2: LGHNT, FRNRAP. CDR3 length: 15 amino acids. V was pared by 2 bases and J by 7 bases, with 6 bases of the junction left unmatched. The CDR3, as DNA: TGTGCTAGTGGTTTGTGGACTAGCGGGGTCAATGAGCAGTACTTC. Amino acid sequence: CASGLWTSGVNEQYF.

J is TRBJ2-5 and V is TRBV6-2 or TRBV6-3; 9 nucleotides match TRBD2. The V and J ends lost 7 bases and 11 bases, in that order; junction bases with no gene match: 17. CDR3 length: 15 residues. Germline CDR1 reads MNHEY; CDR2 reads SVGEGT. The CDR3 reads CASTNGASGRWEQYF. CDR3 nucleotides: TGTGCCAGCACCAATGGGGCCAGCGGGAGGTGGGAGCAGTACTTC.

This rearrangement joins TRBV10-3 to TRBJ1-2, with D perhaps TRBD1 (5 bases). Per germline, CDR1 ENHRY and CDR2 SYGVKD. This CDR3 is 16 amino acids long. V lost 4 bases to trimming and J lost 3 bases, with 18 bases between them. CDR3 nucleotides: TGTGCCATCAGTGCGAACAGGAAAGGGAACGACTATGGCTACACCTTC. This encodes CAISANRKGNDYGYTF.

This sequence joins TRBV29-1 and TRBJ1-2; 9 nucleotides match TRBD1. The CDR3 extends over 13 amino acids. Germline CDR1 SQVTM, CDR2 ANQGSEA. The trim removed 7 bases at V and 4 bases at J, leaving 7 bases unmatched. The CDR3 protein is CSGGTGGLYGYTF. Written as DNA, the CDR3 is TGCAGCGGTGGAACAGGGGGCCTCTATGGCTACACCTTC.

V gene TRBV7-2 combines with J gene TRBJ2-5; the D gene is possibly TRBD2 (5 bases). The CDR3 has 15 residues. Looked up from germline, CDR1 is SGHTA and CDR2 is FQGNSA. The V and J ends lost 2 bases and 1 base respectively, with 11 bases between them. The CDR3 protein is CASSLTRLAQETQYF. CDR3 nucleotides: TGTGCCAGCAGCTTAACACGGCTAGCCCAAGAGACCCAGTACTTC.

The chain employs TRBV6-5 and TRBJ1-2; perhaps TRBD1 as D (5 bases). Germline assignment: CDR1 MNHEY and CDR2 SVGAGI. The CDR3 covers 13 residues. The V end was cut by 10 bases, the J end by 0 bases, with 12 bases between. The CDR3 reads CAIRDESNYGYTF. The CDR3 DNA reads as TGTGCCATCCGGGACGAATCTAACTATGGCTACACCTTC.

This clonotype was observed a single time. This chain joins TRBV4-3 and TRBJ2-5; the D gene is possibly TRBD1 (6 bases). V was pared by 6 bases and J by 3 bases, with 17 bases between. The length of the CDR3 is 15 residues. Per germline, CDR1 LGHNA and CDR2 YSLEER. Written as DNA, the CDR3 is TGCGCCAGCAGTCAGAAGGGGCACAGGGAAGAGACCCAGTACTTC. Encoded protein: CASSQKGHREETQYF.

This clonotype was seen more than once but under ten times. The chain employs TRBV7-2 and TRBJ2-3; D is uncertain. Germline CDR1 and CDR2: SGHTA and FQGNSA. Trimming cost V 5 bases and J 2 bases, with 8 bases left between them. This CDR3 contains 13 residues. CDR3 nucleotides: TGTGCCAGCAGCATACAAGTCACAGATACGCAGTATTTT. As protein: CASSIQVTDTQYF.

This chain uses TRBV7-9 with TRBJ2-2; 10 bases agree with TRBD2. Germline lookup yields CDR1 SEHNR and CDR2 FQNEAQ (reference sequence). The CDR3 spans 18 residues. With V trimmed by 4 bases and J by 0 bases, 8 bases remained unmatched. As DNA, the CDR3 is TGTGCCAGCAGCTCATTGGCAGCGGGAGGGCCGAACACCGGGGAGCTGTTTTTT. It yields the protein CASSSLAAGGPNTGELFF.